These 27 T cell receptor beta chains were sequenced from one sample in a study of shared clonotypes between healthy human individuals. Sequenced by immunoSEQ multiplex PCR; TCRdb stores in-frame clones only, minus some. This sample has millions of clones; about 93% occur once, and the top ten carry approximately 1.7%. Naive CD8 cells, CD45RO-negative and positively selected for CCR7, excluded terminally differentiated effector memory CD45RA+ cells. Material for sequencing was naive CD8+ T cells from PBMCs. These receptors originate from a man between 18 and 35 years old in good health. Some clones in this sample may be carry-over from other donors' samples.

The V and J genes are TRBV30 and TRBJ2-7, with TRBD1 identical over 11 bases. Germline CDR1 and CDR2: GTSNPN and SVGIG (reference sequence). The CDR3 covers 15 residues. With V trimmed by 7 bases and J by 3 bases, 11 bases remained unmatched. The CDR3 loop is CASSGGDRGFYEQYF. CDR3 coding DNA: TGTGCCTCCTCAGGGGGGGACAGGGGGTTCTACGAGCAGTACTTC.

This sequence joins TRBV4-1 and TRBJ1-5; D ambiguous. This CDR3 is built from 15 residues. Deletions cut 4 bases from V and 0 bases from J, with 10 bases between. Germline V gene sequence: CDR1 MGHRA, CDR2 YSYEKL. CDR3 sequence (DNA): TGCGCCAGCAGCCGCGGGCCGGATAGCAATCAGCCCCAGCATTTT. The encoded protein is CASSRGPDSNQPQHF.

The chain couples TRBV7-9 to TRBJ2-1; D gene ambiguous. Trimming cost V 0 bases and J 10 bases, with 13 bases left between them. CDR1 SEHNR and CDR2 FQNEAQ come from the germline V gene (reference sequence). CDR3 size: 14 residues. The CDR3 DNA reads TGTGCCAGCAGCTTAGCGACGGGCCTCGGGGAGCAGTTCTTC. Protein sequence: CASSLATGLGEQFF.

This chain links TRBV27 with TRBJ1-4; 7 positions match TRBD1. The CDR3 runs to 14 residues. The germline CDR1 and CDR2 sequences are MNHEY and SMNVEV (reference sequence). V was clipped by 6 bases and J by 4 bases; unmatched bases: 5. Here the CDR3 reads CASRSTGLNEKLFF. The CDR3 bases are TGTGCCAGCAGGTCGACAGGGCTTAATGAAAAACTGTTTTTT. The full variable domain, with the rest looked up from reference TRBV27 and TRBJ1-4, is EAQVTQNPRYLITVTGKKLTVTCSQNMNHEYMSWYRQDPGLGLRQIYYSMNVEVTDKGDVPEGYKVSRKEKRNFPLILESPSPNQTSLYFCASRSTGLNEKLFFGSGTQLSVL.

The rearrangement links TRBV4-1 to TRBJ2-2, with 9 bases aligning to TRBD2. This CDR3 contains 15 residues. The junction had 7 bases not matched to a gene; V was cut back by 4 bases and J by 7 bases. Germline values: CDR1 MGHRA, CDR2 YSYEKL. CDR3 in amino acids: CASSRASGVLGELFF. The CDR3 DNA sequence: TGCGCCAGCAGCCGAGCTAGCGGGGTCCTCGGGGAGCTGTTTTTT.

DNA for the CDR3: TGTGCCAGCAGTTACGGTCCAGGTTTGGGGAATGAGCAGTTCTTC. It yields the protein CASSYGPGLGNEQFF. The rearrangement joins TRBV6-5 to TRBJ2-1; D is ambiguous. This CDR3 comprises 15 residues. Germline V gene sequence: CDR1 MNHEY, CDR2 SVGAGI. The V end was cut by 2 bases, the J end by 7 bases, with 15 bases between.

This clone was recorded only once. Other DNA sequences in this sample translate to the same CDR3. The chain links TRBV9 to TRBJ2-1; 10 nucleotides agree with TRBD2. Germline loops: CDR1 SGDLS, CDR2 YYNGEE. J was trimmed by 9 bases and V by 0 bases; bases with no gene match: 9. The CDR3 totals 16 residues. CDR3 amino acids: CASSVGASGRFGEQFF. The DNA of the CDR3 is TGTGCCAGCAGCGTAGGCGCTAGCGGGAGATTTGGTGAGCAGTTCTTC.

V and J are TRBV19 and TRBJ2-2; D remains ambiguous. CDR1 and CDR2 (germline): LNHDA, SQIVND (reference sequence). Trimming stripped 8 bases from V and 0 bases from J, with 4 bases between. The CDR3 sequence is 12 residues long. This CDR3 reads CASATNTGELFF. The CDR3 bases are TGTGCCAGTGCAACGAACACCGGGGAGCTGTTTTTT.

This rearrangement joins TRBV7-9 to TRBJ2-3, with D hard to call. The CDR3 runs 12 residues. Germline V gene data show CDR1 as SEHNR and CDR2 as FQNEAQ (reference sequence). The CDR3, as DNA: TGTACGGCAGGCGATAATTCAGATACGCAGTATTTT. This gives the protein CTAGDNSDTQYF.

This clone was counted once. The chain uses TRBV6-5 and TRBJ2-2; D is uncertain. The V end was cut by 7 bases, the J end by 3 bases, with 9 bases between. The germline V gene has CDR1 MNHEY and CDR2 SVGAGI. This CDR3 has 13 residues. Written as DNA, the CDR3 is TGTGCCAGCAACACGCCCTACACCGGGGAGCTGTTTTTT. This translates into CASNTPYTGELFF.

Worth noting for this clone: Other DNA sequences of this sample code for an identical CDR3. This chain connects TRBV19 to TRBJ1-1; possible D gene TRBD1, 5 bases. V was cut by 3 bases and J by 0 bases, with 11 bases left in between. The CDR3 runs 15 residues. From germline, CDR1 is LNHDA and CDR2 SQIVND (reference sequence). As DNA, the CDR3 is TGTGCCAGTAGTATCGGTAGGGGATTGAACACTGAAGCTTTCTTT. This translates into CASSIGRGLNTEAFF.

A note on this clone: The identical CDR3 is also encoded by other nucleotide sequences in the sample. The rearrangement uses TRBV7-9 and TRBJ2-1; D gene uncertain. Trimming left V 5 bases short and J 5 bases short, with 10 bases between. This CDR3 is 13 amino acids long. CDR1 and CDR2 from the germline V gene are SEHNR and FQNEAQ (reference sequence). The CDR3 bases are TGTGCCAGCAGCCAAGACGGTAACAATGAGCAGTTCTTC. Translating it yields CASSQDGNNEQFF. Looking up the rest from reference TRBV7-9 and TRBJ2-1 gives the full variable domain: DTGVSQNPRHKITKRGQNVTFRCDPISEHNRLYWYRQTLGQGPEFLTYFQNEAQLEKSRLLSDRFSAERPKGSFSTLEIQRTEQGDSAMYLCASSQDGNNEQFFGPGTRLTVL.

This chain links TRBV7-9 with TRBJ2-7, with 10 bases identical to TRBD1. From germline, CDR1 is SEHNR and CDR2 FQNEAQ (reference sequence). The CDR3 runs to 15 residues. The junction had 5 bases not matched to a gene; V was cut back by 0 bases and J by 6 bases. The DNA of the CDR3 is TGTGCCAGCAGCTTAGCCCCGGGACAGGGGCGCGAGCAGTACTTC. This encodes CASSLAPGQGREQYF.

With respect to this clone: Other nucleotide sequences from this sample produce the same CDR3. The chain links TRBV28 to TRBJ1-1; D is possibly TRBD1 (5 bases). Deletions cut 3 bases from V and 1 base from J, with 9 bases between. This CDR3 comprises 14 residues. Germline CDR1 and CDR2: MDHEN and SYDVKM. DNA for the CDR3: TGTGCCAGCAGTTTTCCGGGGGGGAACACTGAAGCTTTCTTT. Translated, it gives CASSFPGGNTEAFF.

V is TRBV19 and J is TRBJ2-7; maybe TRBD2 (6 bases). V shed 8 bases and J shed 6 bases, with 17 bases lying between them. The germline CDR1 and CDR2 sequences are LNHDA and SQIVND (reference sequence). This CDR3 has 13 residues. CDR3 amino acids: CASSAGSFTEQYF. CDR3 nucleotides: TGTGCCAGTTCTGCCGGGAGTTTCACCGAGCAGTACTTC.

The J gene is TRBJ2-7, the V gene TRBV2; no clear D. The CDR3 loop spans 12 amino acids. The V gene's germline CDR1 is SNHLY and CDR2 FYNNEI. The V end lost 6 bases, the J end lost 2 bases, and 8 bases lay between the germline ends. The CDR3 spells CASRYSAYEQYF. Here the CDR3 DNA reads TGTGCCAGCAGATACTCGGCCTACGAGCAGTACTTC.

The V and J genes are TRBV6-5 and TRBJ1-1; weak D call: TRBD1 (5 bases). The V gene lost 6 bases and the J gene lost 3 bases, with 11 bases spanning the gap. CDR1 is MNHEY and CDR2 is SVGAGI in the germline V gene. The CDR3 loop spans 13 amino acids. The CDR3 region has the DNA TGTGCCAGCAGGGAACAGGTGCACACTGAAGCTTTCTTT. Amino acids: CASREQVHTEAFF.

The rearrangement joins TRBV9 to TRBJ1-2; 8 bases line up with TRBD1. Germline V gene data show CDR1 as SGDLS and CDR2 as YYNGEE. This CDR3 has 14 amino acids. Germline trimming cut 4 bases from V and 2 bases from J; bases unmatched to any gene: 4. In DNA form, the CDR3 reads TGTGCCAGCAGCTTGGGACAGGAGAACTATGGCTACACCTTC. Translated: CASSLGQENYGYTF.

This sequence joins TRBV27 and TRBJ2-7; 7 nucleotides match TRBD2. The germline gives CDR1 MNHEY, CDR2 SMNVEV (reference sequence). This CDR3 spans 16 amino acids. With V trimmed by 6 bases and J by 7 bases, 18 bases remained unmatched. The CDR3 sequence: CASSPPGGLPAVEQYF. The CDR3 coding sequence is TGTGCCAGCAGCCCCCCCGGGGGACTACCGGCGGTGGAGCAGTACTTC.

About this clone itself: This sample also contains other DNA sequences that code for the same CDR3. The chain joins TRBV9 to TRBJ2-7, with D tentatively TRBD1 (5 bases). CDR1 is SGDLS and CDR2 is YYNGEE in the germline V gene. V gave up 5 bases and J gave up 0 bases, with 9 bases separating them. This CDR3 has 13 residues. This chain's CDR3 is CASRGADSYEQYF. The CDR3 DNA follows: TGTGCCAGCAGAGGGGCCGACTCCTACGAGCAGTACTTC.

V and J are TRBV5-6 and TRBJ2-7, with D possibly being TRBD1 or TRBD2 (5 bases each). This CDR3 comprises 14 residues. V was shortened by 4 bases and J by 6 bases, with 17 bases between the two germline ends. CDR1 and CDR2 from the germline V gene are SGHDT and YYEEEE. The CDR3 sequence is CASSATRARGEQYF. As DNA, the CDR3 is TGTGCCAGCAGCGCAACCAGGGCCCGGGGCGAGCAGTACTTC.

Notes on this clone: In the same sample, other DNA sequences code for this CDR3. V is TRBV27 and J is TRBJ2-1; no clear D. CDR1 is MNHEY and CDR2 is SMNVEV in the germline V gene (reference sequence). This CDR3 has 15 amino acids. Trimming took off 5 bases at V and 0 bases at J, with 11 bases between the two ends. The DNA for the CDR3 is TGTGCCAGCAGTCTCCTTCCCAGCTCCTACAATGAGCAGTTCTTC. It yields the protein CASSLLPSSYNEQFF.

The chain uses TRBV28 and TRBJ1-5, with D perhaps matching TRBD1 (5 bases). The CDR3 is made up of 14 amino acids. Germline V CDR1 and CDR2: MDHEN, SYDVKM. Deletions cut 4 bases from V and 2 bases from J, with 9 bases between. CDR3 sequence reads: CASSWRQRNQPQHF. The CDR3 DNA is TGTGCCAGCAGTTGGCGACAGCGCAATCAGCCCCAGCATTTT.

The chain uses TRBV10-3 and TRBJ2-1; tentatively, D is TRBD1 (5 bases). V was pared by 0 bases and J by 8 bases, with 17 bases between. Per the germline V gene, CDR1 is ENHRY and CDR2 is SYGVKD. The CDR3 spans 16 residues. In DNA form, the CDR3 reads TGTGCCATCAGTGAGTCTGGGGCGACCGTGCTAGATGAGCAGTTCTTC. Its translation is CAISESGATVLDEQFF.

This chain links TRBV19 with TRBJ2-2; D is unclear. The germline V gene encodes CDR1 LNHDA and CDR2 SQIVND (reference sequence). CDR3 length: 16 residues. V lost 3 bases to trimming and J lost 1 base, with 12 bases between them. CDR3 loop: CASSMRHSLNTGELFF. DNA for the CDR3: TGTGCCAGTAGTATGAGACATTCGCTGAACACCGGGGAGCTGTTTTTT.

V usage is TRBV28 and J usage is TRBJ2-7; 8 bases agree with TRBD2. The germline gives CDR1 MDHEN, CDR2 SYDVKM. Trimming at V came to 3 bases and at J to 1 base, leaving 8 bases not matched to a gene. The CDR3 is 16 residues long. CDR3: CASSFSWREESYEQYF. CDR3 coding DNA: TGTGCCAGCAGTTTCTCATGGCGGGAGGAATCCTACGAGCAGTACTTC.

The gene calls are TRBV4-2 and TRBJ2-1; 9 bases line up with TRBD2. Germline CDR1 is LGHNA and CDR2 is YNFKEQ. Trimming at V came to 3 bases and at J to 10 bases, leaving 7 bases not matched to a gene. The CDR3 contains 14 residues. Here the CDR3 DNA reads TGTGCCAGCAGCCACCCGGGACTAGCAACAGAGCAGTTCTTC. Protein product: CASSHPGLATEQFF.